This T cell receptor beta chain derives from a study of blood T cell repertoires in COVID-19. J lost 4 bases, V lost 5 bases, and 8 bases had no gene match. Germline lookup yields CDR1 SGHNT and CDR2 YENEEA. The CDR3 extends over 16 amino acids. In the study's own analysis: Amplification from reference gene primers served as the basis for estimated nucleated cell counts. Sequencing was performed with immunoSEQ multiplex PCR; in TCRdb, only in-frame clones are kept and a portion is missing. V, J and clone size are those of that table, while D and trimming were read from the DNA. The sample consists of roughly 100,000 clones, over 65% of them appearing once.

Source material: peripheral blood. This sequence originates from a human donor in a cohort sampled during active COVID-19. The chain couples TRBV11-3 to TRBJ2-5; 12 bases are a match to TRBD1. The CDR3 nucleotides read TGTGCCAGCAGCATAAGGGGACAGGGGGCTAGAGAGACCCAGTACTTC. It is translated as CASSIRGQGARETQYF.